This T cell receptor beta chain was captured by sequencing in a study of cytomegalovirus exposure and HLA in healthy donors. Regarding the study as a whole: Per published reports, the classifier diagnosed cytomegalovirus status with high specificity and sensitivity. It is likely that the observed cluster of highly shared sequence variants was a sequencing artifact. Follow-up analysis later connected one missense variant in DCLRE1C with trimming of TCR beta V- and J-genes.

CDR1 and CDR2 (germline): KGHSH, LQKENI. Trimming stripped 3 bases from V and 0 bases from J, with 10 bases between. CDR3 length: 15 amino acids. The PCR had 60 Vbeta and 13 Jbeta primers. The data were produced by immunoSEQ multiplex PCR, yet TCRdb's version contains in-frame clones alone and is incomplete. The sample lists more than 150,000 clones, more than 70% occurring once. Turning to this clone: Antigen unknown.

The receptor was derived from a girl aged 10 to 17 in good health and CMV-seropositive. Sequenced: PBMCs. The rearrangement joins TRBV18 to TRBJ2-3; no clear D. The CDR3 protein is CASSPVTPSTDTQYF. Here the CDR3 DNA reads TGTGCCAGCTCACCTGTGACACCGAGCACAGATACGCAGTATTTT.